Below, one T cell receptor beta chain is given with its context. Unmatched junction bases numbered 4, after V lost 2 bases and J lost 5 bases. This CDR3 has 14 residues. The germline V gene encodes CDR1 SGHKS and CDR2 YYEKEE (reference sequence). These data belong to a study of blood T cell repertoires in COVID-19. Across the study: The origin of the acute and convalescent COVID-19 samples was the United States, Italy and Spain. T cells, B-cell-depleted T cells, or PBMCs supplied cDNA or gDNA.

It was during active infection that Seattle patients were enrolled and then longitudinally followed. In the source study's methods: Reference gene primer amplification in the assay estimated nucleated cell counts. Sequenced by immunoSEQ multiplex PCR; TCRdb stores in-frame clones only, minus some. That table supplies the V and J calls and clone size; D and trimming were determined from the DNA. The sample records 97,000 or so clones, around nine tenths being singletons. The sequence came from a woman between 50 and 59 years old with COVID-19, enrolled during active disease. J is TRBJ1-1 and V is TRBV5-5; 9 bases align to TRBD1. Sequenced input: peripheral blood. The CDR3 sequence: CASSLRDRATEAFF. The CDR3 DNA follows: TGTGCCAGCAGCTTACGGGACAGGGCTACTGAAGCTTTCTTT.